The clone carrying this TCR beta chain was observed at least ten times. Its cognate antigen is unknown. The V end was cut by 10 bases, the J end by 4 bases, with 7 bases between. The CDR3 consists of 11 residues. TCRdb ran MiXCR on the 5' RACE reads and lists one entry per CDR3 protein. The repertoire holds approximately 700,000 distinct CDR3 sequences, with 6.1% as singletons. This record comes from a study of identical twins. Study observations and caveats: Within monozygotic twins, out-of-frame TCR alpha sharing was underestimated by the models.

The sequencing input was naive T cells sorted from blood. The chain combines TRBV12-3 or TRBV12-4 with TRBJ2-2; no clear D gene. The sequence came from a man younger than 35 in good health. The CDR3 region has the DNA TGTGCCATCAGAAGCACCGGGGAGCTGTTTTTT. Translating it yields CAIRSTGELFF.